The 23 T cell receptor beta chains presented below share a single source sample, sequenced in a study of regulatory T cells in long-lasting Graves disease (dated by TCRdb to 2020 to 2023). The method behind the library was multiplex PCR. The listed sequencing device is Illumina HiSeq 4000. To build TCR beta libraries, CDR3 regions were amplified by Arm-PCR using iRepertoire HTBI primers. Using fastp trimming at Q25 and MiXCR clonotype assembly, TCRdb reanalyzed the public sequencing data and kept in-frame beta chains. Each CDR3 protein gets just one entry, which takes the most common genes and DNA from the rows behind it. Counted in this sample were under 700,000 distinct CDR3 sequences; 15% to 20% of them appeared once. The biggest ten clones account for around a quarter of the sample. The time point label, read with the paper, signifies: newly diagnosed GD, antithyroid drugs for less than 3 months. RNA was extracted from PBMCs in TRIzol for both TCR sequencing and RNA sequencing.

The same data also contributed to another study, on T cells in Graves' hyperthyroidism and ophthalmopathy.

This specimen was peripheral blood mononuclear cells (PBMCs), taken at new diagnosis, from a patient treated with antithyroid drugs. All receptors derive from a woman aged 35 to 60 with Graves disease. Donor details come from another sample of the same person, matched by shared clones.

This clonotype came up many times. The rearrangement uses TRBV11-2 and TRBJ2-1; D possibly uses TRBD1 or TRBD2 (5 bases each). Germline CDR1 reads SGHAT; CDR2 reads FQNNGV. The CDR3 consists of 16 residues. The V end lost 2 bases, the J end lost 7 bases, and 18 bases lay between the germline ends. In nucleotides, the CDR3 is TGTGCCAGCAGCTTAACCCCGGTGGGACGCTTGAATGAGCAGTTCTTC. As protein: CASSLTPVGRLNEQFF.

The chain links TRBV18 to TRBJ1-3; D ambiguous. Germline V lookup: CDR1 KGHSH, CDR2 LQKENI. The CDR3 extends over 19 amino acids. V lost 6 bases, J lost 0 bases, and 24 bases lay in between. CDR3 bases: TGTGCCAGCTCTGGAGCCCGGGCTTACCAGTTGAGCTCTGGAAACACCATATATTTT. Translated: CASSGARAYQLSSGNTIYF.

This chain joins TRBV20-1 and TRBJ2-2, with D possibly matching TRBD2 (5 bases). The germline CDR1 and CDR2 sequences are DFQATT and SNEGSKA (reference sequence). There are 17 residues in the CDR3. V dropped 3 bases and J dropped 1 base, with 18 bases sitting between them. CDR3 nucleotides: TGCAGTGCTAGGCCCTCCGGGGTAGCTCAGAACACCGGGGAGCTGTTTTTT. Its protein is CSARPSGVAQNTGELFF.

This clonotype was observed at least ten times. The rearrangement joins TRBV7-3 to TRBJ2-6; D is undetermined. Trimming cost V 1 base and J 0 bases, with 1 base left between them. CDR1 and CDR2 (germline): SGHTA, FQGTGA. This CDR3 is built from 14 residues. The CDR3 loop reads CASSLNSGANVLTF. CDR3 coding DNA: TGTGCCAGCAGCTTAAACTCTGGGGCCAACGTCCTGACTTTC.

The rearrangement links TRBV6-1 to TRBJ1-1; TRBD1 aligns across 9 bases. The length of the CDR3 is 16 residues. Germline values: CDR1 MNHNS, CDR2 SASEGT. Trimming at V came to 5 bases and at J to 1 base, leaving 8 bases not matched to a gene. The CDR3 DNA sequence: TGTGCCAGCAGTACCGGGACAGGGAGGGGGAACACTGAAGCTTTCTTT. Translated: CASSTGTGRGNTEAFF.

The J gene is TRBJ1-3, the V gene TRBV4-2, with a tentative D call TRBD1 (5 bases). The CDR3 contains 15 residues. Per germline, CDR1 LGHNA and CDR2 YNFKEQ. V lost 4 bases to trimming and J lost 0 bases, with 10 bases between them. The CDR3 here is CASSRVTDSGNTIYF. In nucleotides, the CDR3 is TGTGCCAGCAGCCGAGTGACAGACTCTGGAAACACCATATATTTT.

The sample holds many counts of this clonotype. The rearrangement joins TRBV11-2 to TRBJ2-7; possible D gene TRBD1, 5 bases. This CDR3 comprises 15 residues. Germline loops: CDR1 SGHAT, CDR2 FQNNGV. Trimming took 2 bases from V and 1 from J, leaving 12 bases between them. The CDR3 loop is CASSLNMDKSYEQYF. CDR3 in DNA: TGTGCCAGCAGCTTAAATATGGACAAGTCCTACGAGCAGTACTTC.

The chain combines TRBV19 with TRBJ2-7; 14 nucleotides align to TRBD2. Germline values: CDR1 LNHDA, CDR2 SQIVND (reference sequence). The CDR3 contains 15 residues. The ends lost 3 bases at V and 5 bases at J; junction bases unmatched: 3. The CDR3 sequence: CASSMGTSGGHEQYF. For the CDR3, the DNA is TGTGCCAGTAGTATGGGGACTAGCGGGGGCCACGAGCAGTACTTC.

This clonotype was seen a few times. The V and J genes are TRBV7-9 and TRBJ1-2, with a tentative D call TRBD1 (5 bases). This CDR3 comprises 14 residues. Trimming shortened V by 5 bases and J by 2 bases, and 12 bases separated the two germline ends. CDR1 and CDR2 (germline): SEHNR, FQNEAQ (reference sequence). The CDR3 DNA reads TGTGCCAGCAGCCAGCCGGGACTGAACTATGGCTACACCTTC. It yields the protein CASSQPGLNYGYTF.

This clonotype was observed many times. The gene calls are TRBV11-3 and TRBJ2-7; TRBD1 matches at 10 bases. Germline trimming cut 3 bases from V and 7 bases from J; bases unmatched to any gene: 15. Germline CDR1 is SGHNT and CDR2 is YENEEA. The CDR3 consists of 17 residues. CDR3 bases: TGTGCCAGCAGCTTGGGACATTCCTCCGGGACAGGGGAAGAGCAGTACTTC. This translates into CASSLGHSSGTGEEQYF.

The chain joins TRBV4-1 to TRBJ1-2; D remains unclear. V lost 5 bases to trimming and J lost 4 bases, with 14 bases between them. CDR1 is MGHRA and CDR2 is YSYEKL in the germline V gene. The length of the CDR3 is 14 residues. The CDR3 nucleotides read TGCGCCAGCAGCAAACGTACCCCGGCCTATGGCTACACCTTC. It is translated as CASSKRTPAYGYTF.

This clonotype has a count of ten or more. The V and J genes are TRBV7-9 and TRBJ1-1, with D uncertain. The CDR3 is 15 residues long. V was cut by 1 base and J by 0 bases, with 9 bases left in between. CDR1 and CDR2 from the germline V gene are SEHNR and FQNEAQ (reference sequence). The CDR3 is CASSLERVLNTEAFF. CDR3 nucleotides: TGTGCCAGCAGCTTAGAACGGGTCTTGAACACTGAAGCTTTCTTT.

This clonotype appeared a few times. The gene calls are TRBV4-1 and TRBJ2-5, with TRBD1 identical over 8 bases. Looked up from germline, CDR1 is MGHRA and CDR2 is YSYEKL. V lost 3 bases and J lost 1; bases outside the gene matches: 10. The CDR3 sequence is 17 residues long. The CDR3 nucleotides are TGCGCCAGCAGCCATGCCGGGACAGGCCACCTCCAAGAGACCCAGTACTTC. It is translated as CASSHAGTGHLQETQYF.

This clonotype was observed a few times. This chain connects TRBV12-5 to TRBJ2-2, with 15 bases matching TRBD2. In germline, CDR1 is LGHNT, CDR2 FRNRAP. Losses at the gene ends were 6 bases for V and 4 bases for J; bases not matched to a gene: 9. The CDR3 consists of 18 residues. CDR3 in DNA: TGTGCTAGTGGCCGGACTAGCGGGGGGGCCTTGGGCACCGGGGAGCTGTTTTTT. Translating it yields CASGRTSGGALGTGELFF.

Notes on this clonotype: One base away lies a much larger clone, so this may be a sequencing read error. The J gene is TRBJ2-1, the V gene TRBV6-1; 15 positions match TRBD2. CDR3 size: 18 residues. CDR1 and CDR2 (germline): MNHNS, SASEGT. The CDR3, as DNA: TGTGCCAGCAGTTTGGGACTAGCGGGGGGCGTCTCCCACAATGAGCAGTTCTTC. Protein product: CASSLGLAGGVSHNEQFF.

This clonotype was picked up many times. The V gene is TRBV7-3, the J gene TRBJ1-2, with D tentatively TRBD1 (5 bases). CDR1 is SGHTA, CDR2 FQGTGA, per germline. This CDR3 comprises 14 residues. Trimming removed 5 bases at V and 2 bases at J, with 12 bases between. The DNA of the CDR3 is TGTGCCAGCAGCCACCGTGACAGAAACTATGGCTACACCTTC. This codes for CASSHRDRNYGYTF.

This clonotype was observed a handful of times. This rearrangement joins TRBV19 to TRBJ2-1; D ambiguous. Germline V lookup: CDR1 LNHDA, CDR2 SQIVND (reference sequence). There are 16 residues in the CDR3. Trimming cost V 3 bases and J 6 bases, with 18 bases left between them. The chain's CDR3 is CASSIIPLGVRNEQFF. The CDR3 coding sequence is TGTGCCAGTAGTATTATTCCTCTTGGGGTACGCAATGAGCAGTTCTTC.

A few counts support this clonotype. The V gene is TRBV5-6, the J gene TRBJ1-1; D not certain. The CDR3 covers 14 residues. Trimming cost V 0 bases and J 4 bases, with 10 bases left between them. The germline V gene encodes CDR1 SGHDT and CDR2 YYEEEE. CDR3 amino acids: CASSLDGVRTEAFF. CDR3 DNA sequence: TGTGCCAGCAGCTTGGATGGGGTTCGCACTGAAGCTTTCTTT. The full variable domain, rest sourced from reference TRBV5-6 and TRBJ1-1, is DAGVTQSPTHLIKTRGQQVTLRCSPKSGHDTVSWYQQALGQGPQFIFQYYEEEERQRGNFPDRFSGHQFPNYSSELNVNALLLGDSALYLCASSLDGVRTEAFFGQGTRLTVV.

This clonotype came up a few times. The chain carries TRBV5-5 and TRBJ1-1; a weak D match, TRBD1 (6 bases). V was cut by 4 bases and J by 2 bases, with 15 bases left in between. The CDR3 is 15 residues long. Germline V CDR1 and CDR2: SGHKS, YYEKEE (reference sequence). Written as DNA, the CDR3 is TGTGCCAGCAGCCAGAGAGTGGGGGCCAACACTGAAGCTTTCTTT. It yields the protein CASSQRVGANTEAFF.

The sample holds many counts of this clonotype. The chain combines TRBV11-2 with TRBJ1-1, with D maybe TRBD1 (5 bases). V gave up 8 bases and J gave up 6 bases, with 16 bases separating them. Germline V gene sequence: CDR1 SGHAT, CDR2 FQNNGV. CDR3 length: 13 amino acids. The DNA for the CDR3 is TGTGCCAGCGCAAGCAGGGCAGGGTCTGAAGCTTTCTTT. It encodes CASASRAGSEAFF.

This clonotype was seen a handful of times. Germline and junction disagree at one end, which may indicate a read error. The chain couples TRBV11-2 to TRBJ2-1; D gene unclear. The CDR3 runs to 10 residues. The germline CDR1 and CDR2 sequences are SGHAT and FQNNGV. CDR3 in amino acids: CASSLNEQSF. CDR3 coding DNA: TGTGCCAGCAGCCTCAATGAGCAGTCCTTC. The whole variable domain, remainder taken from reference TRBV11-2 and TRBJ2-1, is EAGVAQSPRYKIIEKRQSVAFWCNPISGHATLYWYQQILGQGPKLLIQFQNNGVVDDSQLPKDRFSAERLKGVDSTLKIQPAKLEDSAVYLCASSLNEQSFGPGTRLTVL.

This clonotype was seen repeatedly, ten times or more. Written as DNA, the CDR3 is TGTGCCAGCAGTCCACAGGGAAGGGGGTATAATTCACCCCTCCACTTT. Translation: CASSPQGRGYNSPLHF. This rearrangement joins TRBV6-1 to TRBJ1-6, with D maybe TRBD1 (6 bases). CDR3 length: 16 amino acids. Trimming stripped 5 bases from V and 4 bases from J, with 15 bases between. In germline, CDR1 is MNHNS, CDR2 SASEGT.

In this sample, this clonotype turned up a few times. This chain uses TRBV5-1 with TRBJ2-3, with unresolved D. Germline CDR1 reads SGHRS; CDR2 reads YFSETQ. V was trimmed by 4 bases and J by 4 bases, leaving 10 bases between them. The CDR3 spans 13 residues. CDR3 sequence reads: CASSEIRADTQYF. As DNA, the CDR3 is TGCGCCAGCAGCGAGATCCGAGCAGATACGCAGTATTTT.